This paragraph covers one TCR beta chain sequence. The data stem from a study of control samples from healthy donors and cancer patients. Only in-frame clones appear in the TCRdb table, and some are missing; sequencing was by immunoSEQ multiplex PCR. The table shows 95,000 to 150,000 clones, with more than 85% occurring only once. The CDR3 contains 16 residues. Germline lookup yields CDR1 MNHEY and CDR2 SVGAGI. Trimming at V came to 2 bases and at J to 5 bases, leaving 7 bases not matched to a gene. V and J are TRBV6-5 and TRBJ2-1; TRBD1 aligns across 9 bases. This TCR came from a woman aged 18-35 years in good health. Material for sequencing was blood. CDR3 region: CASSYDRDRVDNEQFF. CDR3 nucleotides: TGTGCCAGCAGTTACGATAGGGACAGGGTAGACAATGAGCAGTTCTTC.